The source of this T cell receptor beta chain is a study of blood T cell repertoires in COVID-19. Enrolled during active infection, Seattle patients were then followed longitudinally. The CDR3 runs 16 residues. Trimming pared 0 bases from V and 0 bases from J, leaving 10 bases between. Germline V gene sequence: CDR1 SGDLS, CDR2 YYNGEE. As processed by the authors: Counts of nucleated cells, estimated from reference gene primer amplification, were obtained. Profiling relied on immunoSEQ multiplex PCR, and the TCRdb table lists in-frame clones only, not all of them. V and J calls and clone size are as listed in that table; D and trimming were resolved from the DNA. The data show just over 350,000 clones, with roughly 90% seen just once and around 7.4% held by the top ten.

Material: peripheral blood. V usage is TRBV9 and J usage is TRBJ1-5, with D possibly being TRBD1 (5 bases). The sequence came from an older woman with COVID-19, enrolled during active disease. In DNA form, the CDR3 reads TGTGCCAGCAGCGTAGCTGGGGACTATAGCAATCAGCCCCAGCATTTT. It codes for CASSVAGDYSNQPQHF.